This TCR beta chain originates from a study of shared clonotypes between healthy human individuals. Germline lookup yields CDR1 MDHEN and CDR2 SYDVKM. The CDR3 has 15 amino acids. The V and J ends lost 5 bases and 4 bases respectively, with 18 bases between them. Some clones are missing from TCRdb's copy, which holds only in-frame ones; the method was immunoSEQ multiplex PCR. Here the sample spans about 2 million clones, about 95% being singletons. Naive CD8 populations comprised CD45RO-negative cells positively selected for CCR7, excluding terminally differentiated effector memory CD45RA+ cells. The TCR was taken from a man younger than 35 in good health. V usage is TRBV28 and J usage is TRBJ2-7; D may be TRBD2 (6 bases). The sequenced sample was naive CD8+ T cells sorted from blood. The CDR3 DNA sequence: TGTGCCAGCAGTGGGCCTCGAGGGGACTCATACGAGCAGTACTTC. Amino acid sequence: CASSGPRGDSYEQYF. The variable domain in full, with the rest retrieved from reference TRBV28 and TRBJ2-7, is DVKVTQSSRYLVKRTGEKVFLECVQDMDHENMFWYRQDPGLGLRLIYFSYDVKMKEKGDIPEGYSVSREKKERFSLILESASTNQTSMYLCASSGPRGDSYEQYFGPGTRLTVT.